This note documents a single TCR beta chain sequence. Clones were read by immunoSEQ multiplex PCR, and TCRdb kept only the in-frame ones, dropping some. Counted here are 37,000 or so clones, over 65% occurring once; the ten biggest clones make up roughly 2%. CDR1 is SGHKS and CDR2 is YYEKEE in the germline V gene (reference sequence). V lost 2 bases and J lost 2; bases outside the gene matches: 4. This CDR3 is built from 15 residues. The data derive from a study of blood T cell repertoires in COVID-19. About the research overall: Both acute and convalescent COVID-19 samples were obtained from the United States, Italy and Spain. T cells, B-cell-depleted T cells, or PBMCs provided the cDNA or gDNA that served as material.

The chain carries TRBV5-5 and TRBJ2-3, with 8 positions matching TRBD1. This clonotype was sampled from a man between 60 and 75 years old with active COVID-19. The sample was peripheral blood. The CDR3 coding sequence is TGTGCCAGCAGCTTACAGGGGGATGTCACAGATACGCAGTATTTT. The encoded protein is CASSLQGDVTDTQYF.